This T cell receptor beta chain stems from a study of T cells after yellow fever vaccination. CDR1 is SGHRS, CDR2 YFSETQ, per germline. The CDR3 is 14 residues long. The germline V and J ends were trimmed by 2 bases and 5 bases, with 13 bases remaining between them. TCRdb passed the 5' RACE reads through MiXCR, listing each CDR3 protein once. The sample includes 250,000 to 400,000 distinct CDR3 sequences, over 3.5% seen only once; the top ten take 15% to 20%. This clonotype was counted at least ten times. What it binds is not known. Overall study findings and caveats: Researchers noted that a small share of clonotypes showed up in both CD4 and CD8 compartments. Abundant bulk-derived clonotypes could contaminate FACS-sorted repertoires. The booster response re-showed most primary clones: around 97% CD4, approximately 85% CD8.

Sequenced material: PBMCs, taken 15 days after the yellow fever booster vaccination. V and J are TRBV5-1 and TRBJ2-5; weak D call: TRBD2 (6 bases). This receptor was identified in a man aged 18 to 29 who received the YFV17D yellow fever vaccine. Written as DNA, the CDR3 is TGCGCCAGCAGCTTTAGCGGTGGCGGTGAGACCCAGTACTTC. It is translated as CASSFSGGGETQYF. Based on the CDR3 plus reference TRBV5-1 and TRBJ2-5, the full variable domain is KAGVTQTPRYLIKTRGQQVTLSCSPISGHRSVSWYQQTPGQGLQFLFEYFSETQRNKGNFPGRFSGRQFSNSRSEMNVSTLELGDSALYLCASSFSGGGETQYFGPGTRLLVL.